Below, 5 T cell receptor beta chains from the same sample are listed, as sequenced in a study of blood T cell repertoires in COVID-19. Measured with immunoSEQ multiplex PCR; TCRdb has only the in-frame clones, and not every one. Of 150,000 to 200,000 clones in the sample, roughly nine tenths were seen once. Sequencing was done on a sample of peripheral blood. The source is a human donor in a cohort sampled during active COVID-19.

This chain links TRBV6-5 with TRBJ1-1; D gene uncertain. V was clipped by 5 bases and J by 1 base, with 11 bases between them. The CDR3 runs to 14 residues. Germline CDR1 is MNHEY and CDR2 is SVGAGI. For the CDR3, the DNA is TGTGCCAGCAGTCGAGACCGGGGGAACACTGAAGCTTTCTTT. This sequence encodes CASSRDRGNTEAFF.

Only a few counts were recorded for this clone. The CDR3 protein is CASSEPGTGENYGYTF. In DNA form, the CDR3 reads TGTGCCAGCAGTGAGCCCGGGACAGGGGAGAACTATGGCTACACCTTC. The J gene is TRBJ1-2, the V gene TRBV25-1; 10 bases fit TRBD1. The germline V gene encodes CDR1 MGHDK and CDR2 SYGVNS. After removal of 3 bases from V and 2 bases from J, the junction contained 6 bases not matched to a gene. The CDR3 is made up of 16 amino acids.

The V and J genes are TRBV5-6 and TRBJ2-7; a weak D match, TRBD2 (5 bases). The V gene lost 3 bases and the J gene lost 6 bases, with 10 bases spanning the gap. CDR3 length: 12 amino acids. Germline loops: CDR1 SGHDT, CDR2 YYEEEE. The CDR3 coding sequence is TGTGCCAGCAGCTCCGGACTCGGCGAGCAGTACTTC. Its protein is CASSSGLGEQYF.

V is TRBV5-5 and J is TRBJ2-7; perhaps TRBD1 as D (5 bases). The CDR3 runs to 15 residues. In germline, CDR1 is SGHKS, CDR2 YYEKEE (reference sequence). Trimming stripped 1 base from V and 0 bases from J, with 11 bases between. CDR3 in amino acids: CASSLTGFSSYEQYF. CDR3 in DNA: TGTGCCAGCAGCTTGACAGGTTTCAGCTCCTACGAGCAGTACTTC.

The gene calls are TRBV5-4 and TRBJ1-1; the match to TRBD1 covers 7 bases. With V trimmed by 0 bases and J by 7 bases, 3 bases remained unmatched. Germline loops: CDR1 SGHNT, CDR2 YYREEE (reference sequence). This CDR3 region has 13 residues. The DNA of the CDR3 is TGTGCCAGCAGCTTGGACAGGGGATTTGAAGCTTTCTTT. Encoded protein: CASSLDRGFEAFF.